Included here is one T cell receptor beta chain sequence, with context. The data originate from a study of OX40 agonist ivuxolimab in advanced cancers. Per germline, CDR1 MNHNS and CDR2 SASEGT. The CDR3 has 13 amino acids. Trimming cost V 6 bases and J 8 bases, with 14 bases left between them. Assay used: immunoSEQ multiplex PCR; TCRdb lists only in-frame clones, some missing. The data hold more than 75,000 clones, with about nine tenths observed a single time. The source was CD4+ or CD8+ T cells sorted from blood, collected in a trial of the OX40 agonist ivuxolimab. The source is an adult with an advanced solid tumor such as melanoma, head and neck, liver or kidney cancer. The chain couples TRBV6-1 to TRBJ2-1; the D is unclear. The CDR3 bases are TGTGCCAGCAGCGAATTCAGACGGGATGAGCAGTTCTTC. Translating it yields CASSEFRRDEQFF.